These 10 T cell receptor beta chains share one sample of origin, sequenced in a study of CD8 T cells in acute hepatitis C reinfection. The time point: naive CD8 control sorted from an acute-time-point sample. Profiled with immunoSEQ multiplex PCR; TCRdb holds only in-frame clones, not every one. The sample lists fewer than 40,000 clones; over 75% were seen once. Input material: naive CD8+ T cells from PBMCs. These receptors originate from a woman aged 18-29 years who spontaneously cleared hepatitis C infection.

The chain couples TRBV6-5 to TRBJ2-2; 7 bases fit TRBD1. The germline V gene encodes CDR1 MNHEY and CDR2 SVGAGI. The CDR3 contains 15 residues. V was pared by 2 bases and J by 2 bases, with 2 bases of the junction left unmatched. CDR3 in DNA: TGTGCCAGCAGTTACCGGGACAGAAACACCGGGGAGCTGTTTTTT. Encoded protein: CASSYRDRNTGELFF.

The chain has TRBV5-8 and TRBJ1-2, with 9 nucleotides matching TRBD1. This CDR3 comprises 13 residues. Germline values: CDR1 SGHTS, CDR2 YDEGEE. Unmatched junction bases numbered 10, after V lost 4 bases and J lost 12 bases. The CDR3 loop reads CASSLRTGEPDTF. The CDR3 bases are TGTGCCAGCAGCCTGAGGACAGGGGAGCCTGACACCTTC.

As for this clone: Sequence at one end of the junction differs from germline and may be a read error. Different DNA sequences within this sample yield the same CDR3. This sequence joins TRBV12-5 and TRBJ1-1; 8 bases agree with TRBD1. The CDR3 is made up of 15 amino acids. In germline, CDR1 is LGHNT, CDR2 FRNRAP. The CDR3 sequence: CASGLVTGGNTEAFF. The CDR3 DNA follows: TGTGCTAGCGGTTTGGTTACAGGGGGGAACACTGAAGCTTTCTTT.

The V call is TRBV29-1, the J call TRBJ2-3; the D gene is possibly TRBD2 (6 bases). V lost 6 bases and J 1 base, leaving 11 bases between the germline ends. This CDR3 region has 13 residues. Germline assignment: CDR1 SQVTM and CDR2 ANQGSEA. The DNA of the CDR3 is TGCAGCGTCTTGAGCGGGCGCACAGATACGCAGTATTTT. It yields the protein CSVLSGRTDTQYF.

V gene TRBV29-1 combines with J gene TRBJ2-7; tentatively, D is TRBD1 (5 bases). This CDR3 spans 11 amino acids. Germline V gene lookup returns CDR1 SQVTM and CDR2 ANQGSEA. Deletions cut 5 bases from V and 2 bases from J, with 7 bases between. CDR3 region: CSVQGTYEQYF. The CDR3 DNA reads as TGCAGCGTTCAGGGCACCTACGAGCAGTACTTC.

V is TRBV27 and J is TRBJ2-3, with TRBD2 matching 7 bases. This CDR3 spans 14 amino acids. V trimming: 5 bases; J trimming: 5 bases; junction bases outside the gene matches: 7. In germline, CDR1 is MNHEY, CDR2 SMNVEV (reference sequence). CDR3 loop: CASSPGLSLDTQYF. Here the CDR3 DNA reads TGTGCCAGCAGTCCGGGACTAAGTTTAGATACGCAGTATTTT.

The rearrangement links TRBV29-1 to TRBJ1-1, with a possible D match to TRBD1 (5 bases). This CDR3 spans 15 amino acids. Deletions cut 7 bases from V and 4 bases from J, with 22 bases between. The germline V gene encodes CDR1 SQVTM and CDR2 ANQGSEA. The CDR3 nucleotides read TGCAGCGCCTCGGTTGACGGGACCCTGGGCACTGAAGCTTTCTTT. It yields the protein CSASVDGTLGTEAFF.

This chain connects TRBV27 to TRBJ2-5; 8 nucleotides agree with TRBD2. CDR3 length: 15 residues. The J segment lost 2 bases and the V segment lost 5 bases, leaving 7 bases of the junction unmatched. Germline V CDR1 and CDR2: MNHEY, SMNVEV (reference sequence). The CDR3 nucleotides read TGTGCCAGCAGTCCCCACAGCGGGAGACAAGAGACCCAGTACTTC. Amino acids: CASSPHSGRQETQYF.

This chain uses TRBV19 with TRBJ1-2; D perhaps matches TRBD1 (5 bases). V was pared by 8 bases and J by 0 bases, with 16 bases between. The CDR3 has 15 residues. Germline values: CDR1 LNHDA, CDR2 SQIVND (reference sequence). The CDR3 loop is CASEGYYEANYGYTF. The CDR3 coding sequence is TGTGCCAGTGAGGGGTATTATGAAGCTAACTATGGCTACACCTTC.

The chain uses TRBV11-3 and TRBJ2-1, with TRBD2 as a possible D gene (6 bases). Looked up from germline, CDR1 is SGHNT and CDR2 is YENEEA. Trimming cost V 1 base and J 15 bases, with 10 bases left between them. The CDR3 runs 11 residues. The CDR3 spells CASSLGLETFF. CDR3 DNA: TGTGCCAGCAGCTTAGGACTAGAGACGTTCTTC.